A selection of T cell receptor beta chains follows, all from one sample in a study of T-cell reconstitution after alpha-beta-depleted transplantation in children. One entry per CDR3 protein, called by TCRdb with MiXCR from the PCR reads. The profile covers about 400,000 distinct CDR3 sequences, with about 20% appearing a single time and 3.8% taken by the ten largest. The material sequenced was PBMCs from the stem cell graft donor, taken from the stem cell graft. These receptor sequences come from a human donor who donated a stem cell graft to a child with acute myeloid leukemia. The CDR3 runs from the conserved cysteine through the conserved F or W. The order of the fields is V gene, J gene, D gene, clone size, CDR3 DNA, CDR3 protein. The D gene is left open where the match is weak. The size field is filled for only some rows; it gives once, few, many or a size class.

TRBV5-6	TRBJ1-2	TRBD1	.	TGTGCCAGCGGCACAGGGGCCGGGTATGGCTACACCTTC	CASGTGAGYGYTF
TRBV7-2	TRBJ2-7	TRBD2	many	TGTGCCAGCGGCCATGGGACTACCTACGAGCAGTACTTC	CASGHGTTYEQYF
TRBV12-3/TRBV12-4	TRBJ2-4	TRBD2	.	TGTGCCAGCAGTTTCGAACTAGCGGCCGTTGGTGAGATTCAGTACTTC	CASSFELAAVGEIQYF
TRBV2	TRBJ1-4	.	.	TGTGCCAGCAGTGTACAGGGTACTAATGAAAAACTGTTTTTT	CASSVQGTNEKLFF
TRBV7-9	TRBJ2-3	TRBD2	few	TGTGCCAGCATGTGGGGGGAGGGCCATGCAGATACGCAGTATTTT	CASMWGEGHADTQYF
TRBV20-1	TRBJ2-7	TRBD1	.	TGCAGTGCTCCACGGACAGGGGGCTACGAGCAGTACTTC	CSAPRTGGYEQYF
TRBV20-1	TRBJ2-7	.	.	TGCAGTGCCACCTCTAGGGACTACGAGCAGTACTTC	CSATSRDYEQYF
TRBV29-1	TRBJ2-1	TRBD1	many	TGCAGCGTTACGAGAGGACAGGGGGCCTACAATGAGCAGTTCTTC	CSVTRGQGAYNEQFF
TRBV10-3	TRBJ2-7	TRBD1	.	TGTGCCATCAGCGACCCTGGGACAGGGGGTTTCGAGCAGTACTTC	CAISDPGTGGFEQYF
TRBV6-5	TRBJ1-2	.	.	TGTGCCAGCAGTTACACGACATTCGGGGCTAACTATGGCTACACCTTC	CASSYTTFGANYGYTF
TRBV20-1	TRBJ1-3	.	few	TGCAGTGCTAGAGTACGAGGGGGTATTGGAAACACCATATATTTT	CSARVRGGIGNTIYF
TRBV10-1	TRBJ2-5	.	few	TGCGCCAGCAGTTCGGGCAGGGGCCTGGAGACCCAGTACTTC	CASSSGRGLETQYF
TRBV20-1	TRBJ1-6	.	few	TGCAGTGCTCCATCGACTAGCTCCTATAATTCACCCCTCCACTTT	CSAPSTSSYNSPLHF
TRBV10-1	TRBJ2-2	.	.	TGCGCCAGCAGGTCAGGGGTGAACGGGGAGCTGTTTTTT	CASRSGVNGELFF
TRBV29-1	TRBJ2-3	.	few	TGCAGCGCTCTTGAAGATACGCAGTATTTT	CSALEDTQYF
TRBV5-1	TRBJ2-1	.	many	TGCGCCAGCAGCTTGGTGAAGAATGAGCAGTTCTTC	CASSLVKNEQFF
TRBV29-1	TRBJ2-6	.	many	TGCAGCGTTGTGGAGGGTCCCTCCAAGGCCAACGTCCTGACTTTC	CSVVEGPSKANVLTF
TRBV12-3/TRBV12-4	TRBJ1-1	.	many	TGTGCCAGCAATCAGGGAGAGTGGACTGAAGCTTTCTTT	CASNQGEWTEAFF
TRBV10-3	TRBJ2-4	.	.	TGTGCCATCAGTGAATCTGGGGCCAAAAACATTCAGTACTTC	CAISESGAKNIQYF
TRBV27	TRBJ2-7	.	.	TGTGCCAGCAGTTTAAAGGTCGGTGACCCCTACGAGCAGTACTTC	CASSLKVGDPYEQYF
TRBV30	TRBJ2-1	.	few	TGTGCCTGGAGTAGACAAGACAATGAGCAGTTCTTC	CAWSRQDNEQFF
TRBV7-9	TRBJ2-1	TRBD2	few	TGTGCCAGCAGCCAGGGACTAGCGAGTATCGATGAGCAGTTCTTC	CASSQGLASIDEQFF
TRBV20-1	TRBJ2-2	TRBD2	.	TGCAGTGGTCGGGCCCCGGGACTAGCGGGAGGAGGCACCGGGGAGCTGTTTTTT	CSGRAPGLAGGGTGELFF